This TCR beta chain originates from a study of T cells in localized non-small cell lung cancer. Overall study results and limits: There were a median around 57 of the top 100 tumor clones appearing in adjacent lung.

Only in-frame clones appear in the TCRdb table, and some are missing; sequencing was by immunoSEQ multiplex PCR. The sample has under 60,000 clones, 75% to 90% seen once. CDR1 and CDR2 from the germline V gene are SGHRS and YFSETQ. With 4 bases clipped from V and 7 bases from J, the junction kept 5 bases outside the gene matches. The CDR3 totals 15 residues. On this clone itself: The antigen is unknown.

The chain combines TRBV5-1 with TRBJ2-1, with 13 nucleotides matching TRBD2. The TCR comes from a male donor aged 60 or older with stage III squamous cell lung carcinoma. Sequenced material: peripheral blood, taken before any cancer treatment. The DNA of the CDR3 is TGCGCCAGCAGCGAGGGACTAGCGGGGCCTAATGAGCAGTTCTTC. This codes for CASSEGLAGPNEQFF.